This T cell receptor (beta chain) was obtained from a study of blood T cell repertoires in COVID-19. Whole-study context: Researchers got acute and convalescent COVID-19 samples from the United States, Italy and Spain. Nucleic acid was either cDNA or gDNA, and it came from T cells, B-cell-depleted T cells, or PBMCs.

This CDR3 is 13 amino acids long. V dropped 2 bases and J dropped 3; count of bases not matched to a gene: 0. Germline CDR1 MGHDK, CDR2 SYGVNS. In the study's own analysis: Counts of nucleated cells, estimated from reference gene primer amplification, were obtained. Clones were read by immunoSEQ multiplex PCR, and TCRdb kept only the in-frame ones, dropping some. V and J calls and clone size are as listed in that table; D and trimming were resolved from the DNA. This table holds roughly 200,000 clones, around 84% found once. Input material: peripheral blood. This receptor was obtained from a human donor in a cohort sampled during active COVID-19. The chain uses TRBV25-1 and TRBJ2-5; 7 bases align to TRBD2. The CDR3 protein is CASSEAGEETQYF. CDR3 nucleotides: TGTGCCAGCAGTGAAGCGGGAGAAGAGACCCAGTACTTC.